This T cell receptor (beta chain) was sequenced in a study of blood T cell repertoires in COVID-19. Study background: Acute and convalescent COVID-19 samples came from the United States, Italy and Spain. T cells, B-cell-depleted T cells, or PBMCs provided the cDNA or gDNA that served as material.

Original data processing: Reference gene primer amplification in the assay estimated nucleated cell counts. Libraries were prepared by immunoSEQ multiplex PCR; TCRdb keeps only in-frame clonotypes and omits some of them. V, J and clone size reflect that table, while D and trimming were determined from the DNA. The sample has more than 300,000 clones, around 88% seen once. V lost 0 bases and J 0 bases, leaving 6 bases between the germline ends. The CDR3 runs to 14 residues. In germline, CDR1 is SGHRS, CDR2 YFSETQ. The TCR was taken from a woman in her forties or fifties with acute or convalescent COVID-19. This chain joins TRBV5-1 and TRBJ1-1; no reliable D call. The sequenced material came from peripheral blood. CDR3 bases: TGCGCCAGCAGCTTGGGAGTCGTGAACACTGAAGCTTTCTTT. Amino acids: CASSLGVVNTEAFF.